This T cell receptor beta chain was identified during a study of cytomegalovirus exposure and HLA in healthy donors (dated by TCRdb to about 2017). General notes on the study: According to an earlier analysis of 550 to 700 of the donors, roughly 180 million T cells yielded 90 million to 130 million unique TCR beta sequences and 250 to 350 Gb of sequence data. Roughly 300 gigabases of sequencing data and about 92 million unique TCR sequences made up an early release that covered over 550 HLA-typed donors. The genetic ancestry cluster associated with self-reported Caucasian donors included approximately 85% of the 350 to 500 genotyped donors. The study aimed to test whether cataloging public T cell receptors could reveal signatures of past pathogen exposure. The study used immunosequencing to profile the T cell repertoires of 600 to 850 subjects and linked those repertoires to cytomegalovirus serostatus. Along with the approximately 650-subject first cohort, a separate validation cohort of approximately 110 different subjects was used. High-throughput TCR immunosequencing, statistical association of individual TCRs with disease status, and machine learning were combined to predict cytomegalovirus infection status. A later analysis re-examined previously published TCR beta repertoires from more than 600 donors and added high-resolution HLA genotyping to investigate patterns of TCR occurrence. The later analysis used no new phenotypic data to find candidate immune exposures, relying instead on TCR beta sequences and their occurrence across donors. An earlier analysis of 587 of the donors used high-throughput TCR beta sequencing to judge whether each TCR beta V gene segment behaved as functional or pseudogenic. Alongside the repertoire data, information on donor age, sex, ethnicity and CMV serostatus was compiled. A later genetic analysis took genome-wide SNP genotypes for about 55% of the 666 donors and used that subset as a discovery cohort. All discovery cohort repertoires had been generated on a single sequencing platform. Both class I and class II loci were covered by HLA typing, at four-digit resolution. The number of donors typed differed by locus, with about 629-640 for A, B, C, DRB1 and DQB1, around 500 for DQA1, 600 to 610 for DPA1, and over 400 for DPB1. Because of strong linkage in the cohort, roughly five DR-DQ haplotypes were treated as single units for association and clustering. Among around 400 genotyped donors of the cohort, an average of 235,054 unique TCR beta nucleotide sequences were sequenced per donor, roughly 18% of them non-productive. Points the paper makes about the study in general: Correlated functional status among segregating V segments might reflect linkage disequilibrium, but an unknown experimental factor could not be ruled out. The only immune exposure information available for the cohort was CMV serostatus. Because HLA typing was unavailable for some donors at each locus, only the typed subset was used in association tests. When HLA alleles, especially DR and DQ, strongly co-occurred, attributing TCR associations to individual alleles was difficult. In a later analysis, the rate of TCR association differed among HLA loci, with DRB1 alleles having the most associated TCRs and HLA-C alleles having the fewest. This cohort had only TCR beta chains sequenced, and the lack of alpha or paired-chain data limited which features could be detected. Several of the top co-occurrence clusters appeared to be linked to parvovirus B19, influenza, CMV and Epstein-Barr virus, according to a later analysis. Because counts were too low, roughly 17 rarely observed V segments, including chromosome 9 orphons, were left out of the earlier analysis of over 550 of the donors. In a later analysis, some 18,000 TCR beta sequences were associated with specific HLA alleles at a false discovery rate of 0.05. A total of 150 or so TCR beta chains were listed by the study as associated with cytomegalovirus. In a later analysis, HLA-associated TCR beta chains showed more clonal expansion and lower generation probabilities than non-associated chains that were equally common. Most CMV-associated TCR beta chains appeared to be HLA-restricted in a later analysis, and the HLA associations seemed to be driven largely by CMV exposure. A few of the identified cytomegalovirus-associated TCR beta chains were confirmed in vitro to be specific for cytomegalovirus antigens. In a later genetic analysis, a missense DCLRE1C variant was associated with V-gene and J-gene trimming of TCR beta chains, and the association was replicated in an independent cohort. The classifier was reported to diagnose cytomegalovirus status with high specificity and sensitivity in both the original and validation cohorts. A further reported finding was that TCR beta sequences accurately predicted the HLA-A and HLA-B alleles for most subjects in the first cohort. In an earlier analysis of fewer than 750 of the donors, most TCR beta V segments were observed in productive rearrangements about 87% or about 30% of the time, broadly matching IMGT annotations. The 87-base-pair reads could not distinguish some IMGT-functional V segments, including TRBV6-2 and TRBV6-3, so those segments were excluded. Sequencing depth was assumed to be roughly uniform across donors in the presence/absence analyses, though that assumption may not hold. The authors suggested that the approach could potentially be extended to other disease states and immunological phenotypes. A cluster of highly shared sequence variants was judged likely to be a technical artifact of the sequencing pipeline. Most TCR sequences were seen in very few donors, while some public TCRs were found in many individuals. Compared with the approximately 710-donor mean, donors in an Asian-associated ancestry cluster had fewer N-insertions in productive TCRs, according to a later genetic analysis.

In its sample, this clone was seen once. Its binding antigen is unknown. No clone much larger than this one lies a single base away; base qualities are absent. The protocol used for the library was the immunoSEQ multiplex PCR assay. A mixture of 60 forward primers for TCR Vbeta segments and 13 reverse primers for TCR Jbeta segments was used in the multiplex PCR. The CDR3 region of rearranged TCR beta genes was amplified from genomic DNA by a multiplex PCR assay. Amplified TCR beta libraries were sequenced as 87-base-pair reads on the Illumina HiSeq System. Under the source paper's analysis protocol: In a later analysis, some 80 million unique TCR beta chains were counted across the 500 to 850 repertoires, and around 11 million of these chains were shared by at least two donors. A nearest-neighbor algorithm error-corrected the raw reads and collapsed the reads into unique sequences, merging closely related sequences to remove PCR and sequencing errors. To assign V, D and J gene segments, CDR3 sequences were aligned to IMGT reference sequences. Each retained sequence needed at least a six-nucleotide match to both a V gene segment and a J gene segment. Rearrangements were called productive when the CDR3 lacked stop codons and stayed in frame with V and J; all others were non-productive. CDR3 was defined according to IMGT convention as the region running from the second conserved V-encoded cysteine to the conserved J-encoded phenylalanine. The earlier analysis of around 640 of the donors excluded sequences that lacked an unambiguous match to a single V gene segment. In an earlier analysis of 450 to 750 of the donors, a V segment was called functional when productive rearrangements were above 56.7%, and segregating when the standard deviation between donors exceeded 5%. A statistical classification framework was developed to diagnose cytomegalovirus status using the catalog of TCR beta chain sequences. V and J gene assignment, in a later analysis, came from comparing TCR nucleotide sequences with IMGT/GENE-DB human TR gene sequences. The TCRdist pipeline was used in a later analysis to assign CDR3 sequences and most-parsimonious VDJ recombination scenarios. In a later analysis, each TCR beta chain was defined by its CDR3 amino acid sequence together with its V-gene family, and reads lacking a unique V-gene family were excluded. To address suspected cross-contamination and a sequencing artifact, a later analysis removed a few hundred highly shared, low-generation-probability nucleotide sequences. For each public chain, a later analysis derived a clonal expansion index from normalized ranks of inferred template counts within each repertoire. In a later analysis, generation probabilities were computed with a VDJ recombination model fitted to out-of-frame rearrangements, and the resulting probabilities were checked against IGoR. A later analysis scored TCR-TCR, TCR-HLA and TCR-CMV co-occurrence with hypergeometric tests, applying a repertoire-size bias correction to TCR pairs. A later analysis estimated false discovery rates by permuting HLA or CMV assignments 20 times. In a later analysis, co-occurring TCRs were grouped using DBSCAN, with TCRdist sequence similarity added in when clustering inside HLA-allele-positive subsets. For co-occurrence clustering, repertoires with fewer than 30,000 or more than 120,000 public chains were excluded, along with 5 or 6 repertoires with anomalous nucleotide sharing. Held by TCRdb, this immuneACCESS table contains in-frame sequences only and omits some clones. Under half of the omission traces to an unresolved V gene where checked; the cause of the rest is unknown. The V and J calls and the clone size are those of that table, but D and trimming were determined from the DNA. Counted in this sample were 160,000 or so clones; 65% to 85% of them appeared once. The ten largest clones add up to 2% to 2.5% of the sample.

The cohort was made up of roughly 670 healthy bone marrow donors. At the time of sampling, every cohort member was nominally healthy, though immune exposures that went unrecorded were likely present. The donor tested CMV seronegative and was one of the 352 seronegative cohort members. Each donor provided a peripheral blood sample, and peripheral blood mononuclear cells were used for TCR beta sequencing. The Qiagen DNeasy Blood Extraction Kit was used to extract genomic DNA from the blood cell samples. V and J lose 5 bases and 7 bases, and a span of 9 bases separates them. Inclusive of the bounding cysteine and phenylalanine, the CDR3 is 13 residues long. Only the CDR3 DNA stays, 39 bases, in frame from base 1. CDR1 and CDR2, looked up from the germline V gene, are SNHLY and FYNNEI.

Sequenced sample: PBMCs. This clonotype was sampled from a man in his fifties or sixties in good health and CMV-seronegative. The chain links TRBV2 with TRBJ1-6, with the D gene uncertain. The CDR3 loop reads CASSPPQNSPLHF. The DNA is TGTGCCAGCAGTCCTCCACAGAATTCACCCCTCCACTTT.